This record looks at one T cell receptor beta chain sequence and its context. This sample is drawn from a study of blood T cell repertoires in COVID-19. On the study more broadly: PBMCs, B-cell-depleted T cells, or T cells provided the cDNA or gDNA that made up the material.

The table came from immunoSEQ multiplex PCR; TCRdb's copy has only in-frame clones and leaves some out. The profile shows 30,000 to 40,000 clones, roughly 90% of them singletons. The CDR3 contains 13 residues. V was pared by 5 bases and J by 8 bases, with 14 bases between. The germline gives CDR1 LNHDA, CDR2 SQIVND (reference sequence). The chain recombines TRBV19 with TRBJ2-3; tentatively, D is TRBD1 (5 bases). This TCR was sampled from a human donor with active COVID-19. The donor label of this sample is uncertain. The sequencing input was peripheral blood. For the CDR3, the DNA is TGTGCCAGTAGTGGGCCAAATGGGGCTACGCAGTATTTT. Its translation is CASSGPNGATQYF.